This T cell receptor (beta chain) was sequenced for a study of T-cell memory formation after mild COVID-19. Overall study: Largely, TCR clusters stayed within a single donor. Study-wide points: Mainly CM and EM harbored the contracting CD4+ clones; mainly EMRA harbored the CD8+ ones. Clones from the second wave (peaking day 37) had unconfirmed SARS-CoV-2 specificity. A subset of responding clones appeared in pre-infection memory, suggesting cross-reactive memory joined.

Looked up from germline, CDR1 is LGHNA and CDR2 is YSLEER. This CDR3 comprises 16 residues. V was cut by 0 bases and J by 4 bases, with 16 bases left in between. TCRdb reprocessed the 5' RACE reads via MiXCR and lists one record per CDR3 protein. The sample contains roughly 250,000 distinct CDR3 sequences, roughly 15% of which appear only once. Concerning this clonotype itself: Its antigen is currently unknown.

The V and J genes are TRBV4-3 and TRBJ2-7; D unresolved. The sequenced material came from PBMCs or a T cell subset sorted from them (not recorded which). The TCR comes from a man aged 18 to 29 who had mild COVID-19 (a few samples of this study predate the infection). Cell type and time point are not known. The CDR3 loop is CASSQDVASWVYEQYF. Here the CDR3 DNA reads TGCGCCAGCAGCCAAGATGTCGCCAGTTGGGTGTACGAGCAGTACTTC.